The present TCR beta chain was sequenced within a study of T-cell memory formation after mild COVID-19. Study details: TCR clusters showed largely donor specificity.

Findings and limits, study-wide: In pre-infection memory, a portion of responding clones appeared, which suggested that cross-reactive memory joined. The CD4+ clones that contracted clustered mainly within CM and EM, and the CD8+ clones concentrated in EMRA.

UMIs and sample barcodes were carried by the TCR alpha and TCR beta cDNA libraries that 5'RACE produced using constant-segment primers. TCRdb reanalysed the 5' RACE reads using MiXCR and keeps one entry per CDR3 protein. The table lists 450,000 to 650,000 distinct CDR3 sequences, roughly 17% of them singletons. The CDR3 is 12 residues long. Germline lookup yields CDR1 GTSNPN and CDR2 SVGIG (reference sequence). Trimming shortened V by 0 bases and J by 4 bases, and 5 bases separated the two germline ends. Turning to this clonotype: What it binds is not known.

Sample: PBMCs or a T cell subset sorted from them (not recorded which). The sequence was collected from an adult woman who had mild COVID-19 (a few samples of this study predate the infection). Cell type and time point are not known. J is TRBJ2-3 and V is TRBV30; the D is unclear. This chain's CDR3 is CAWSVGPDTQYF. The DNA for the CDR3 is TGTGCCTGGAGTGTAGGGCCAGATACGCAGTATTTT.